These 26 T cell receptor beta chains were sequenced from one sample in a study of T cells after yellow fever vaccination. TCRdb reprocessed the 5' RACE reads via MiXCR and lists one record per CDR3 protein. The data show a few hundred thousand distinct CDR3 sequences, around 7% seen once. The sample consisted of PBMCs, taken around 45 days after the first yellow fever vaccination. Receptors originate from a man between 18 and 29 years old who received the YFV17D yellow fever vaccine.

This clonotype was seen more than once but under ten times. CDR3 DNA sequence: TGTGCCAGCAGCATTGGTGCAGGGGGCGATCTAGAAGCTTTCTTT. Translation gives CASSIGAGGDLEAFF. The V call is TRBV21-1, the J call TRBJ1-1; the D call TRBD1 from the table was never checked on the DNA. TRBV21-1 is labeled a pseudogene. CDR3 size: 15 residues.

The chain has TRBV7-7 and TRBJ2-3; D is undetermined. Looked up from germline, CDR1 is SSHAT and CDR2 is FNYEAQ (reference sequence). Trimming took off 1 base at V and 5 bases at J, with 10 bases between the two ends. This CDR3 spans 14 amino acids. The CDR3 DNA reads TGTGCCAGCAGCTTAGGGACCCTCGGAGATACGCAGTATTTT. Its protein is CASSLGTLGDTQYF.

The genes are TRBV7-2 and TRBJ2-7, with 10 bases identical to TRBD1. The junction had 5 bases not matched to a gene; V was cut back by 4 bases and J by 5 bases. Germline CDR1 reads SGHTA; CDR2 reads FQGNSA. The CDR3 contains 14 residues. Here the CDR3 reads CASSSKTGGNEQYF. CDR3 in DNA: TGTGCCAGCAGCTCGAAGACAGGGGGCAACGAGCAGTACTTC.

This clonotype was recorded at least ten times. This chain uses TRBV6-5 with TRBJ2-1; TRBD2 agrees at 13 bases. CDR3 length: 15 residues. V was pared by 6 bases and J by 6 bases, with 5 bases of the junction left unmatched. CDR1 MNHEY and CDR2 SVGAGI come from the germline V gene. The CDR3 here is CASSPTSGGANEQFF. The DNA of the CDR3 is TGTGCCAGCAGCCCTACTAGCGGGGGGGCCAATGAGCAGTTCTTC.

Comment on this clonotype: Since the CDR3 does not end with the conserved phenylalanine or tryptophan, this likely comes from a read error. The chain is built from TRBV18 and TRBJ2-7; no definite D call. V lost 3 bases to trimming and J lost 0 bases, with 6 bases between them. Germline V CDR1 and CDR2: KGHSH, LQKENI. CDR3 length equals 13 residues. The CDR3 bases are TGTGCCAGCTCACCGGATAGCTCCTACGAGCAGTACATC. Amino acids: CASSPDSSYEQYI.

This clonotype was counted only a few times. The chain carries TRBV4-2 and TRBJ2-5; D ambiguous. This CDR3 has 13 residues. V dropped 2 bases and J dropped 4 bases, with 8 bases sitting between them. The germline V gene has CDR1 LGHNA and CDR2 YNFKEQ. For the CDR3, the DNA is TGTGCCAGCAGCCAATCTTTTGGAGAGACCCAGTACTTC. Its translation is CASSQSFGETQYF.

The sample holds a few counts of this clonotype. The rearrangement uses TRBV18 and TRBJ2-1, with D possibly TRBD2 on 7 matching bases. The V gene lost 3 bases and the J gene lost 3 bases, with 21 bases spanning the gap. Germline V lookup: CDR1 KGHSH, CDR2 LQKENI. This CDR3 contains 18 residues. CDR3 sequence: CASSPSQGAGALYNEQFF. The DNA for the CDR3 is TGTGCCAGCTCACCTTCGCAAGGGGCGGGGGCCCTCTACAATGAGCAGTTCTTC. The complete variable domain, with remaining parts taken from reference TRBV18 and TRBJ2-1, reads NAGVMQNPRHLVRRRGQEARLRCSPMKGHSHVYWYRQLPEEGLKFMVYLQKENIIDESGMPKERFSAEFPKEGPSILRIQQVVRGDSAAYFCASSPSQGAGALYNEQFFGPGTRLTVL.

The chain is built from TRBV20-1 and TRBJ1-1; D might be TRBD1 (5 bases). The CDR3 has 15 residues. Germline assignment: CDR1 DFQATT and CDR2 SNEGSKA (reference sequence). V lost 3 bases and J 6 bases, leaving 20 bases between the germline ends. CDR3 bases: TGCAGTGCTAGGCCCCCGGGCAGGGTCGTCGCTGAAGCTTTCTTT. This translates into CSARPPGRVVAEAFF.

J is TRBJ2-1 and V is TRBV6-2 or TRBV6-3; no clear D. V was cut by 1 base and J by 10 bases, with 5 bases left in between. The CDR3 consists of 11 residues. Looked up from germline, CDR1 is MNHEY and CDR2 is SVGEGT. Here the CDR3 reads CASSYLGEQFF. Written as DNA, the CDR3 is TGTGCCAGCAGTTACTTGGGGGAGCAGTTCTTC.

This clonotype was found a few times. The chain is built from TRBV3-1 and TRBJ1-3; D uncertain. Germline values: CDR1 LGHDT, CDR2 YNNKEL (reference sequence). CDR3 length equals 16 residues. V lost 0 bases, J lost 3 bases, and 12 bases lay in between. The CDR3 sequence: CASSQDPARSGNTIYF. CDR3 bases: TGTGCCAGCAGCCAAGATCCCGCTAGAAGTGGAAACACCATATATTTT.

The rearrangement joins TRBV19 to TRBJ2-5; possibly TRBD2 for D (5 bases). The germline CDR1 and CDR2 sequences are LNHDA and SQIVND (reference sequence). V was shortened by 5 bases and J by 5 bases, with 18 bases between the two germline ends. This CDR3 is built from 15 residues. This CDR3 reads CASSPGLALAETQYF. CDR3 nucleotides: TGTGCCAGTAGTCCGGGTCTAGCTTTAGCTGAGACCCAGTACTTC.

The CDR3: CASSQYQGDTEAFF. As DNA, the CDR3 is TGTGCCAGCAGCCAATACCAGGGGGACACTGAAGCTTTCTTT. V is TRBV14 and J is TRBJ1-1, with 7 bases fitting TRBD1. V lost 2 bases to trimming and J lost 3 bases; unmatched junction nucleotides: 3. Germline V gene data show CDR1 as SGHDN and CDR2 as FVKESK. The CDR3 consists of 14 residues. The full variable domain, in which reference TRBV14 and TRBJ1-1 provide the parts outside the CDR3, is EAGVTQFPSHSVIEKGQTVTLRCDPISGHDNLYWYRRVMGKEIKFLLHFVKESKQDESGMPNNRFLAERTGGTYSTLKVQPAELEDSGVYFCASSQYQGDTEAFFGQGTRLTVV.

Here the CDR3 DNA reads TGTGCCAGCAGTGAGCCGGGGTTGGGCACCGGGGAGCTGTTTTTT. Translated, it gives CASSEPGLGTGELFF. The chain carries TRBV6-1 and TRBJ2-2; D is perhaps TRBD2 (5 bases). The CDR3 is made up of 15 amino acids. Germline V gene lookup returns CDR1 MNHNS and CDR2 SASEGT. Trimming stripped 3 bases from V and 4 bases from J, with 12 bases between.

The chain joins TRBV20-1 to TRBJ2-5; 9 bases are a match to TRBD1. Germline loops: CDR1 DFQATT, CDR2 SNEGSKA (reference sequence). The CDR3 covers 17 residues. V lost 5 bases to trimming and J lost 4 bases; unmatched junction nucleotides: 17. The CDR3 loop reads CSAPTPGWDRDGETQYF. DNA of the CDR3: TGCAGTGCTCCCACTCCGGGGTGGGACAGGGACGGAGAGACCCAGTACTTC.

This clonotype was seen more than once but under ten times. The J gene is TRBJ2-1, the V gene TRBV9; 7 bases align to TRBD2. Germline V gene lookup returns CDR1 SGDLS and CDR2 YYNGEE. This CDR3 region has 16 residues. J lost 6 bases, V lost 1 base, and 10 bases had no gene match. Here the CDR3 reads CASSVRGSGRPNEQFF. CDR3 DNA: TGTGCCAGCAGCGTAAGGGGTAGCGGGCGACCCAATGAGCAGTTCTTC.

In this sample, this clonotype turned up a few times. The chain's CDR3 is CSARTDPTDTQYF. The CDR3 DNA reads TGCAGTGCTCGGACTGACCCTACAGATACGCAGTATTTT. This chain connects TRBV20-1 to TRBJ2-3, with D possibly matching TRBD2 (5 bases). Between the trimmed V and J ends, which lost 5 bases and 3 bases, there was a span of 12 bases. This CDR3 comprises 13 residues. Germline lookup yields CDR1 DFQATT and CDR2 SNEGSKA (reference sequence).

In its sample, this clonotype was seen a few times. CDR3 sequence (DNA): TGTGCCATCAGGAGAGGGGCAGGGGGCGCGGACACCGGGGAGCTGTTTTTT. Translated, it gives CAIRRGAGGADTGELFF. This chain uses TRBV10-3 with TRBJ2-2; 8 nucleotides match TRBD1. CDR1 and CDR2 from the germline V gene are ENHRY and SYGVKD. This CDR3 comprises 17 residues. The trim removed 6 bases at V and 3 bases at J, leaving 12 bases unmatched.

This chain joins TRBV29-1 and TRBJ1-5, with D hard to call. The CDR3 consists of 12 residues. The V end was cut by 4 bases, the J end by 2 bases, with 6 bases between. The germline gives CDR1 SQVTM, CDR2 ANQGSEA. This CDR3 reads CSVGQGNQPQHF. The DNA for the CDR3 is TGCAGCGTTGGCCAGGGCAATCAGCCCCAGCATTTT.

This clonotype was counted ten times or more. This chain links TRBV5-1 with TRBJ2-5; tentatively, D is TRBD1 (6 bases). Germline loops: CDR1 SGHRS, CDR2 YFSETQ. The CDR3 is 13 residues long. V was cut by 7 bases and J by 2 bases, with 12 bases left in between. The CDR3 loop reads CASGLGQQETQYF. The CDR3 DNA reads TGCGCCAGCGGATTAGGACAGCAAGAGACCCAGTACTTC. The entire variable domain, with the rest obtained from reference TRBV5-1 and TRBJ2-5, is as follows: KAGVTQTPRYLIKTRGQQVTLSCSPISGHRSVSWYQQTPGQGLQFLFEYFSETQRNKGNFPGRFSGRQFSNSRSEMNVSTLELGDSALYLCASGLGQQETQYFGPGTRLLVL.

This clonotype was found a few times. V gene TRBV6-1 combines with J gene TRBJ2-3; no definite D call. From germline, CDR1 is MNHNS and CDR2 SASEGT. Trimming shortened V by 7 bases and J by 0 bases, and 11 bases separated the two germline ends. There are 14 residues in the CDR3. CDR3 sequence reads: CASTEGPSTDTQYF. In nucleotides, the CDR3 is TGTGCCAGCACCGAAGGGCCAAGCACAGATACGCAGTATTTT.

The rearrangement links TRBV18 to TRBJ2-7, with D tentatively TRBD1 (6 bases). The CDR3 runs 15 residues. The V gene's germline CDR1 is KGHSH and CDR2 LQKENI. V lost 4 bases to trimming and J lost 2 bases, with 15 bases between them. The CDR3 spells CASSLGQMIAYEQYF. CDR3 nucleotide sequence: TGTGCCAGCTCACTCGGACAGATGATAGCCTACGAGCAGTACTTC. The variable domain in full, completed from reference TRBV18 and TRBJ2-7, reads NAGVMQNPRHLVRRRGQEARLRCSPMKGHSHVYWYRQLPEEGLKFMVYLQKENIIDESGMPKERFSAEFPKEGPSILRIQQVVRGDSAAYFCASSLGQMIAYEQYFGPGTRLTVT.

This clonotype was seen a handful of times. This chain connects TRBV30 to TRBJ2-2; D is unresolved. Germline values: CDR1 GTSNPN, CDR2 SVGIG (reference sequence). V was shortened by 4 bases and J by 0 bases, with 15 bases between the two germline ends. This CDR3 spans 16 amino acids. The CDR3 here is CAWIPLGRSNTGELFF. The CDR3 bases are TGTGCCTGGATCCCATTAGGTCGGTCGAACACCGGGGAGCTGTTTTTT. Full variable domain (rest looked up from reference TRBV30 and TRBJ2-2): SQTIHQWPATLVQPVGSPLSLECTVEGTSNPNLYWYRQAAGRGLQLLFYSVGIGQISSEVPQNLSASRPQDRQFILSSKKLLLSDSGFYLCAWIPLGRSNTGELFFGEGSRLTVL.

The V gene is TRBV27, the J gene TRBJ2-7, with TRBD1 as a possible D gene (7 bases). Germline CDR1 MNHEY, CDR2 SMNVEV (reference sequence). The CDR3 has 15 residues. With 6 bases removed from V and 2 bases from J, the gap between germline ends came to 17 bases. This chain's CDR3 is CASREGGTAAYEQYF. Written as DNA, the CDR3 is TGTGCCAGCAGGGAAGGGGGGACAGCTGCCTACGAGCAGTACTTC.

This clonotype turned up a few times. The rearrangement links TRBV20-1 to TRBJ2-2, with 10 bases aligning to TRBD2. V shed 2 bases and J 3 bases; nucleotides not matched to a gene: 12. Germline V gives CDR1 DFQATT, CDR2 SNEGSKA (reference sequence). CDR3 size: 18 residues. CDR3 nucleotides: TGCAGTGCTAGAAAACTAGCGGGGTCTCGATTAGACACCGGGGAGCTGTTTTTT. Its protein is CSARKLAGSRLDTGELFF.

The chain is built from TRBV4-3 and TRBJ1-2; D may be TRBD1 (6 bases). Per the germline V gene, CDR1 is LGHNA and CDR2 is YSLEER. V dropped 1 base and J dropped 5 bases, with 17 bases sitting between them. This CDR3 contains 16 residues. The CDR3: CASSQVTGWRSYGYTF. The CDR3 DNA follows: TGCGCCAGCAGCCAAGTAACAGGGTGGAGAAGTTATGGCTACACCTTC.

The chain is built from TRBV15 and TRBJ1-5, with no clear D. This CDR3 has 16 amino acids. The germline gives CDR1 LNHNV, CDR2 YYDKDF (reference sequence). V was pared by 0 bases and J by 0 bases, with 9 bases between. CDR3 sequence (DNA): TGTGCCACCAGCAGAGAGACTCCGGGTAGCAATCAGCCCCAGCATTTT. Protein sequence: CATSRETPGSNQPQHF.